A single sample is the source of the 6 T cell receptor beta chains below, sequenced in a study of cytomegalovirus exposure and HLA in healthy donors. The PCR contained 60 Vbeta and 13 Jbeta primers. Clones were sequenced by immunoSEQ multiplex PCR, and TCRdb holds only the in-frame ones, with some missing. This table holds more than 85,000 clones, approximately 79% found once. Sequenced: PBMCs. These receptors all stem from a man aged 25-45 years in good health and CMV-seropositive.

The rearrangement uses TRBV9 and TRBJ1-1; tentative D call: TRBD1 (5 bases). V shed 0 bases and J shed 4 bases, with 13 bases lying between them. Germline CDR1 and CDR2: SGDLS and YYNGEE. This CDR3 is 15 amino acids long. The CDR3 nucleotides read TGTGCCAGCAGCGTAGTCGGCAGGGACTCCACTGAAGCTTTCTTT. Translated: CASSVVGRDSTEAFF.

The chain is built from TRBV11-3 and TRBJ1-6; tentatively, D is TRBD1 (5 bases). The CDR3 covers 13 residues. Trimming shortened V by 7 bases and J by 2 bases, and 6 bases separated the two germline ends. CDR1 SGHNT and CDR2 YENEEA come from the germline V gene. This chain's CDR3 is CASTGTYNSPLHF. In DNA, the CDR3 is TGTGCCAGCACAGGGACCTATAATTCACCCCTCCACTTT.

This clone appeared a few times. The CDR3 loop is CASSLDLGQLNTEAFF. The CDR3 DNA is TGTGCCAGCAGCTTGGATTTGGGACAGCTGAACACTGAAGCTTTCTTT. The chain links TRBV5-6 to TRBJ1-1; 7 nucleotides line up with TRBD1. CDR3 length: 16 amino acids. From germline, CDR1 is SGHDT and CDR2 YYEEEE. Trimming removed 0 bases from V and 0 bases from J; junction bases left unmatched: 5.

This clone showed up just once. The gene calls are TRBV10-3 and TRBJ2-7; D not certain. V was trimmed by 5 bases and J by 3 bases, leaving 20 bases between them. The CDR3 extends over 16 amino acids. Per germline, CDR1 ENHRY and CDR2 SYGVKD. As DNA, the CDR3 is TGTGCCATCAGTCGGAGCACCAGCGACCCTGACTACGAGCAGTACTTC. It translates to CAISRSTSDPDYEQYF.

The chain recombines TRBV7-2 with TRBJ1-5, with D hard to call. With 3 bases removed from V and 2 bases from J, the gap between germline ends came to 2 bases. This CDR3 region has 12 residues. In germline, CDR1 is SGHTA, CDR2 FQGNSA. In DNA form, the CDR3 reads TGTGCCAGCAGCTTCGGCAATCAGCCCCAGCATTTT. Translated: CASSFGNQPQHF.

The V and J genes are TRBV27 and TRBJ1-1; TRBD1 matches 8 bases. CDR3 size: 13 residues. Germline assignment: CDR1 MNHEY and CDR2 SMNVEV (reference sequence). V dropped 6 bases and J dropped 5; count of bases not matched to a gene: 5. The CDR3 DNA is TGTGCCAGCAGGACAGGGGCGGTTACTGAAGCTTTCTTT. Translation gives CASRTGAVTEAFF.